The T cell receptor (beta chain) described here comes from a study of T cell responses to AZD1222 COVID-19 vaccine. Looked up from germline, CDR1 is SGHRS and CDR2 is YFSETQ. V shed 3 bases and J 1 base; nucleotides not matched to a gene: 15. CDR3 length: 18 amino acids. Here immunoSEQ multiplex PCR was the method, and the copy in TCRdb shows in-frame clones only, minus some. The profile shows 86,000 or so clones, about nine tenths of them singletons. The study, taken as a whole, reports: Most donors were white British, females outnumbered males, and clonal diversity was possibly underestimated. Vaccine-associated CD4 TCRs ranged over spike, dominating at 160-218 and 743-854. Nearly half of spike-specific TCRs reportedly target unmutated variant regions.

A word on this clone: Its antigen is unidentified.

The source is an adult who received the AZD1222 COVID-19 vaccine. This sample comprised peripheral blood, obtained 28 days after the second AZD1222 dose. The chain uses TRBV5-1 and TRBJ1-1; 7 bases map to TRBD1. DNA for the CDR3: TGCGCCAGCAGCTCAACGACGCTGCTGGGACAGAGGAACACTGAAGCTTTCTTT. Encoded protein: CASSSTTLLGQRNTEAFF.